This T cell receptor beta chain was obtained from a study of shared clonotypes between healthy human individuals. Profiling relied on immunoSEQ multiplex PCR, and the TCRdb table lists in-frame clones only, not all of them. The sample includes approximately 980,000 clones, 76% of them seen just once. CDR1 is MDHEN, CDR2 SYDVKM, per germline. This CDR3 comprises 14 residues. V gave up 5 bases and J gave up 0 bases, with 11 bases separating them. Researchers partitioned CD4+ cells into CD45RA+ naive and CD45RA-negative memory subsets. Sequenced input: memory CD4+ T cells sorted from blood. Subset described: CD45RA-negative fraction. The TCR comes from a man younger than 35 in good health. The chain recombines TRBV28 with TRBJ2-7; possibly TRBD2 for D (5 bases). This CDR3 reads CASSPPRGSYEQYF. The DNA of the CDR3 is TGTGCCAGCAGTCCCCCTCGGGGCTCCTACGAGCAGTACTTC.